This TCR beta chain emerged from a study of T cells in Graves' hyperthyroidism and ophthalmopathy. Regarding the study as a whole: Blood shared most expanded thyroid clonotypes above 0.001. Ophthalmopathy and stable hyperthyroidism were told apart by a 13 V-J model.

Trimming pared 5 bases from V and 1 base from J, leaving 8 bases between. Per the germline V gene, CDR1 is SGHNT and CDR2 is YENEEA. This CDR3 is built from 13 residues. Template material for amplifying TCR beta CDR3 regions consisted of RNA transcripts. Initially, a first-round RT-PCR of the TCR CDR3 employed the HTBI primer set. Each CDR3 protein gets one entry after TCRdb re-called the multiplex PCR reads with MiXCR. This sample has 480,000 or so distinct CDR3 sequences, with over 45% found just once. This clonotype appeared many times. What it binds is not known. Researchers barred patients who had uncontrolled infection, other autoimmune disease, pregnancy or lactation.

The genes are TRBV11-3 and TRBJ1-1; D not certain. Sequenced material: peripheral blood or thyroid tissue (not recorded which). The sequence was collected from an adult woman with Graves' disease, either hyperthyroidism or ophthalmopathy (not recorded which). CDR3 region: CASSHAQNTEAFF. CDR3 coding DNA: TGTGCCAGCAGCCACGCCCAGAACACTGAAGCTTTCTTT.